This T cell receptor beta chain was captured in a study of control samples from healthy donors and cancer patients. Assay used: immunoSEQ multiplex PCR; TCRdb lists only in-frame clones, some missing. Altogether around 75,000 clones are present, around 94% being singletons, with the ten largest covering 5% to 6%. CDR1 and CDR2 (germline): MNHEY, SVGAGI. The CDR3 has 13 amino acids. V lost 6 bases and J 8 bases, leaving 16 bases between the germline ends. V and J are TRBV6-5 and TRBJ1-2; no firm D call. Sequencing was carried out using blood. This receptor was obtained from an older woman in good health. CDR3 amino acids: CASRPTTFGGYTF. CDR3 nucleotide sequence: TGTGCCAGCAGACCAACAACGTTCGGGGGCTACACCTTC.